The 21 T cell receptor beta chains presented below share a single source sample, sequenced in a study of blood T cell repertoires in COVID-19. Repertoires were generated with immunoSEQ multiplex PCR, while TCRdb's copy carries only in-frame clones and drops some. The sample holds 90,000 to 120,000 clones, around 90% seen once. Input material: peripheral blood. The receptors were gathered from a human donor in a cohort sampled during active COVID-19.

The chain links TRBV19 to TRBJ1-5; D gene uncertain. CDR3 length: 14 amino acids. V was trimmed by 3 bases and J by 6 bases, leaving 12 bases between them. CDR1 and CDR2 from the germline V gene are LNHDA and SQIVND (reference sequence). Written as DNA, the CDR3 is TGTGCCAGTAGTATCCTAACAGTTCTTCAGCCCCAGCATTTT. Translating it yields CASSILTVLQPQHF.

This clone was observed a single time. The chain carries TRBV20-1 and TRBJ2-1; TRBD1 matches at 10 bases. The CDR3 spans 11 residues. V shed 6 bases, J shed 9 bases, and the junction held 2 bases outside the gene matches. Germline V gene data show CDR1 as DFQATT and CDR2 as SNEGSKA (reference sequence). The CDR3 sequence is CSADRGREQFF. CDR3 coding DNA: TGCAGTGCCGACAGGGGGCGTGAGCAGTTCTTC.

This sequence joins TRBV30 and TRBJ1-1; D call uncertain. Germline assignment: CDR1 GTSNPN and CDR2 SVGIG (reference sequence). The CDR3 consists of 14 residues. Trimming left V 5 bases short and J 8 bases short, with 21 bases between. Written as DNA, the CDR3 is TGTGCCTGGTACCCCGGGCCTCGAGGGCGCGAAGCTTTCTTT. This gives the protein CAWYPGPRGREAFF.

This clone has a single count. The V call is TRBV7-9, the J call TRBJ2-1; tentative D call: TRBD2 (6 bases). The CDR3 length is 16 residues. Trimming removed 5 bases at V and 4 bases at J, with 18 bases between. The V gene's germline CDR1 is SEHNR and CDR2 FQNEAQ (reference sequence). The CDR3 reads CASSQIPSEKYNEQFF. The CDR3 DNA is TGTGCCAGCAGCCAGATCCCTAGCGAAAAGTACAATGAGCAGTTCTTC.

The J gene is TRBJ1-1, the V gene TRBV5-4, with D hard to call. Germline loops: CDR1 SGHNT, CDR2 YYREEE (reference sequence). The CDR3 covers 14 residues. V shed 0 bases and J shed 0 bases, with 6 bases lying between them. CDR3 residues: CASSLGLMNTEAFF. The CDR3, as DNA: TGTGCCAGCAGCTTGGGCCTAATGAACACTGAAGCTTTCTTT.

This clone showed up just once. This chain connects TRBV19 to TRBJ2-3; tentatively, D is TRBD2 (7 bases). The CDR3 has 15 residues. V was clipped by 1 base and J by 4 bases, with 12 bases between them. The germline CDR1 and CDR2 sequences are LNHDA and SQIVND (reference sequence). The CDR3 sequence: CASSIGGGAPDTQYF. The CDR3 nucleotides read TGTGCCAGTAGTATAGGGGGGGGCGCCCCAGATACGCAGTATTTT.

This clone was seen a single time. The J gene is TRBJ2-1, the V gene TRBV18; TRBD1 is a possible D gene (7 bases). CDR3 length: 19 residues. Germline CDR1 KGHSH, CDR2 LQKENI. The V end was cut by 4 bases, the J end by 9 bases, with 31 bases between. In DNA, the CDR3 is TGTGCCAGCTCACACTTGGTCGCTGAAGCTACAACCCAGGGGGGTGAGCAGTTCTTC. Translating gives CASSHLVAEATTQGGEQFF.

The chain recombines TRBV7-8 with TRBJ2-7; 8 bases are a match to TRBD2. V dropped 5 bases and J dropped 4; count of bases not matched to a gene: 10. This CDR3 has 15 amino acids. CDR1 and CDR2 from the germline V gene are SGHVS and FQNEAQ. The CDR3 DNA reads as TGTGCCAGCAGCCAACGTAGCGGGAAAGGATACGAGCAGTACTTC. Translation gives CASSQRSGKGYEQYF.

The CDR3 nucleotides are TGCGCCAGCAGTGAGGACTCTAGCGTCTACGAGCAGTACTTC. This translates into CASSEDSSVYEQYF. The chain recombines TRBV10-1 with TRBJ2-7; TRBD2 is a possible D gene (6 bases). Germline CDR1 WNHNN, CDR2 SYGVQD (reference sequence). V was shortened by 2 bases and J by 3 bases, with 11 bases between the two germline ends. The CDR3 is made up of 14 amino acids.

CDR3 DNA: TGCGCCAGCAGCGAGGGACTAGCGGTTACCTACGAGCAGTACTTC. Protein: CASSEGLAVTYEQYF. The chain uses TRBV5-1 and TRBJ2-7; TRBD2 matches at 11 bases. This CDR3 contains 15 residues. Per the germline V gene, CDR1 is SGHRS and CDR2 is YFSETQ. The J segment lost 2 bases and the V segment lost 4 bases, leaving 5 bases of the junction unmatched.

The CDR3 DNA reads TGTGCCAGCTCACCACCGGAGGCCCCTCTTGGATTGGTAGTGAACACTGAAGCTTTCTTT. The encoded protein is CASSPPEAPLGLVVNTEAFF. The V call is TRBV18, the J call TRBJ1-1, with D unclear. CDR1 and CDR2 (germline): KGHSH, LQKENI. CDR3 length: 20 residues. Trimming left V 0 bases short and J 0 bases short, with 23 bases between.

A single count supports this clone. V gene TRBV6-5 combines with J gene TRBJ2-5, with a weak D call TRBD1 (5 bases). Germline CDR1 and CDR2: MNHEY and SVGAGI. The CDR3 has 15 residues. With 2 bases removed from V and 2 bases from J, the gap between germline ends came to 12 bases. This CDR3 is CASSYGVRVQETQYF. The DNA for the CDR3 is TGTGCCAGCAGTTACGGTGTCAGGGTACAAGAGACCCAGTACTTC.

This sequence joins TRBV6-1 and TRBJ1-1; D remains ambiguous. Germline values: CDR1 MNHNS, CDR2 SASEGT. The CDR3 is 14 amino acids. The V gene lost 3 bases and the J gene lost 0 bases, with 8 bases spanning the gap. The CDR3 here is CASSERVMNTEAFF. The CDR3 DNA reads TGTGCCAGCAGTGAGAGGGTTATGAACACTGAAGCTTTCTTT.

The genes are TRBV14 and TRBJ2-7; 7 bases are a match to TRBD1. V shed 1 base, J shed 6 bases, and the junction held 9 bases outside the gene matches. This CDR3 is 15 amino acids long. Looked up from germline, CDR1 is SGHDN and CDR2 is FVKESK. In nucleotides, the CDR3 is TGTGCCAGCAGCCAAGTGGACAGGACTTACGGCGAGCAGTACTTC. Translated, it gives CASSQVDRTYGEQYF.

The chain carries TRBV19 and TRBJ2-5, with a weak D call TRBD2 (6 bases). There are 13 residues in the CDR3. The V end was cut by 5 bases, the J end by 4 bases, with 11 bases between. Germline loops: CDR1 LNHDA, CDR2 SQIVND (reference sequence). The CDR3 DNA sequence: TGTGCCAGTAGTTTCGGGGGTGGAGAGACCCAGTACTTC. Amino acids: CASSFGGGETQYF.

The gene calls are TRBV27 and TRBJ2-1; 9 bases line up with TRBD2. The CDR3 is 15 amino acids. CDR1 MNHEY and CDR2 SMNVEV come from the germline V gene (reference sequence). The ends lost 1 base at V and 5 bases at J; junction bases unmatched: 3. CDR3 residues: CASSLLASGDNEQFF. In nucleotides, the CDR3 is TGTGCCAGCAGTTTATTAGCTAGCGGGGACAATGAGCAGTTCTTC.

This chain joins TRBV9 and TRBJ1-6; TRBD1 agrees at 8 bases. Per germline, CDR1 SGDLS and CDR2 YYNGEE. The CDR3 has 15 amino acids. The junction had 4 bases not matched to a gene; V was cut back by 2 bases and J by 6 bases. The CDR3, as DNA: TGTGCCAGCAGCGTCGGGACAGGTCTTAATTCACCCCTCCACTTT. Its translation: CASSVGTGLNSPLHF.

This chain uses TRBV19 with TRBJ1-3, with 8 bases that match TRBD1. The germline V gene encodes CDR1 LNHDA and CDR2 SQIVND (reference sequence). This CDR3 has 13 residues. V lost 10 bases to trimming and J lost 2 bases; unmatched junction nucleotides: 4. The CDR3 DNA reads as TGTGCCACTCAACAGGGGGCTGGAAACACCATATATTTT. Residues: CATQQGAGNTIYF.

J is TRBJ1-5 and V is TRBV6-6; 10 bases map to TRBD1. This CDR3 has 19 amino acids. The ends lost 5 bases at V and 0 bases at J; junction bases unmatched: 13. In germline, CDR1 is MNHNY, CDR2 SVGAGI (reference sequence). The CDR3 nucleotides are TGTGCCAGCAGTCCATCCCCCGGGGACAGGGGTTATAGCAATCAGCCCCAGCATTTT. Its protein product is CASSPSPGDRGYSNQPQHF.

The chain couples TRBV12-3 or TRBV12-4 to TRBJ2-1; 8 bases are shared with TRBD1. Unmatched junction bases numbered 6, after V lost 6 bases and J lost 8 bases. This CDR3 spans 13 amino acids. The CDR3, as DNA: TGTGCCAGCAGGACAGGGGAACGGGATGAGCAGTTCTTC. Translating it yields CASRTGERDEQFF.

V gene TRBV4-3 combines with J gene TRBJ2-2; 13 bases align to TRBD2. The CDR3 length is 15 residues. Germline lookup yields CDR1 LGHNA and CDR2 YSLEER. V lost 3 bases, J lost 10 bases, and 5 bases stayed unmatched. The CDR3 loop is CASSHGLAGDLELFF. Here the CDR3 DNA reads TGCGCCAGCAGCCACGGACTAGCGGGAGATCTGGAGCTGTTTTTT.